The clone carrying this TCR beta chain was detected only once. Its target is unknown. Other DNA sequences in the same sample also yield this CDR3. The sample originates from a study of cytomegalovirus exposure and HLA in healthy donors. Findings and limits, study-wide: The investigators catalogued some 150 TCR beta chains as cytomegalovirus-associated.

In the PCR, 60 Vbeta and 13 Jbeta primers were used. The data were produced by immunoSEQ multiplex PCR, yet TCRdb's version contains in-frame clones alone and is incomplete. The profile shows 200,000 or so clones, 82% of them singletons. CDR3 length: 14 residues. CDR1 is MNHEY, CDR2 SMNVEV, per germline (reference sequence). After removal of 5 bases from V and 1 base from J, the junction contained 2 bases not matched to a gene. The sample comprised PBMCs. The genes are TRBV27 and TRBJ2-7; 10 bases map to TRBD1. The origin of this receptor is a woman in her 50s in good health and CMV-seropositive. CDR3 in amino acids: CASSRDRGSYEQYF. CDR3 nucleotide sequence: TGTGCCAGCAGTCGGGACAGGGGTTCCTACGAGCAGTACTTC.